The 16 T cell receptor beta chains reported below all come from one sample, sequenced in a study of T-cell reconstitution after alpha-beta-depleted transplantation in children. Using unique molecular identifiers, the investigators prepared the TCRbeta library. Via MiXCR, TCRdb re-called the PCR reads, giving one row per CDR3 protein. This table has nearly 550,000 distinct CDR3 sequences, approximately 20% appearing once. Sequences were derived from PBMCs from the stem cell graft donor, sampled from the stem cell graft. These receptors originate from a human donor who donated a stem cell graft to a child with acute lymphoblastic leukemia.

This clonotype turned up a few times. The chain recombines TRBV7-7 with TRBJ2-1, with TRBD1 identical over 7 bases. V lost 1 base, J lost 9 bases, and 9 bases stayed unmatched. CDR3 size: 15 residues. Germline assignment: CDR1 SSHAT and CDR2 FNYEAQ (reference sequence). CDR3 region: CASSLGVTGYAEQFF. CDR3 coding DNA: TGTGCCAGCAGCTTAGGGGTGACAGGGTATGCTGAGCAGTTCTTC.

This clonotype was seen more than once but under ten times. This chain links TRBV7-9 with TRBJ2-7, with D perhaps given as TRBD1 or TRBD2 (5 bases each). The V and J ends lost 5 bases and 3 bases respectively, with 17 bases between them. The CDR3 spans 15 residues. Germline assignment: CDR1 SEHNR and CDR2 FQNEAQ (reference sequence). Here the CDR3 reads CASSPLRDGYYEQYF. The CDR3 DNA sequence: TGTGCCAGCAGCCCCCTACGGGACGGCTACTACGAGCAGTACTTC.

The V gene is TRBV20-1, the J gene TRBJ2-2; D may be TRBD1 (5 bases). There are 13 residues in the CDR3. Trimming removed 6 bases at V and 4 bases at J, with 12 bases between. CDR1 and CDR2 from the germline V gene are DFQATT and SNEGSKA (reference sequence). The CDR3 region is CSAVTGLTGELFF. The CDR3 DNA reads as TGCAGTGCAGTTACAGGTCTCACCGGGGAGCTGTTTTTT.

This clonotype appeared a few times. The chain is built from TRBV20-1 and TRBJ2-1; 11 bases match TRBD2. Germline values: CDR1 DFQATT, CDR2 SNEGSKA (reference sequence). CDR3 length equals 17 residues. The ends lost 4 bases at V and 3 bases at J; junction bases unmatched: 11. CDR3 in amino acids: CSATAGTSGGYYNEQFF. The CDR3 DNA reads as TGCAGTGCTACCGCCGGGACTAGCGGTGGATACTACAATGAGCAGTTCTTC.

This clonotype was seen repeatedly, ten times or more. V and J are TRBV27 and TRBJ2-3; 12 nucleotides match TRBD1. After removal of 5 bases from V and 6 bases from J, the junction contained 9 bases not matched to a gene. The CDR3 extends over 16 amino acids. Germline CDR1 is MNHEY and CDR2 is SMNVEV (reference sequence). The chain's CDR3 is CASSTLPGQGADTQYF. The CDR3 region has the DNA TGTGCCAGCAGTACGCTACCGGGACAGGGGGCCGATACGCAGTATTTT.

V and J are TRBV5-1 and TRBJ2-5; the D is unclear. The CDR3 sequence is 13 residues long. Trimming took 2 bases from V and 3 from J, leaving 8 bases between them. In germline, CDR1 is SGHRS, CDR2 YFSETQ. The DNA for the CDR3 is TGCGCCAGCAGCTTTAACACGGAAGAGACCCAGTACTTC. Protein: CASSFNTEETQYF.

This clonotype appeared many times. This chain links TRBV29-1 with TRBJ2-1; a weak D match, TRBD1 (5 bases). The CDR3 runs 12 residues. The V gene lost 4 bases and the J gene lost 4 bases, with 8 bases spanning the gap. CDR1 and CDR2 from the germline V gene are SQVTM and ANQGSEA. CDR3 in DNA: TGCAGCGTTGGTCCAGGGTACAATGAGCAGTTCTTC. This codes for CSVGPGYNEQFF.

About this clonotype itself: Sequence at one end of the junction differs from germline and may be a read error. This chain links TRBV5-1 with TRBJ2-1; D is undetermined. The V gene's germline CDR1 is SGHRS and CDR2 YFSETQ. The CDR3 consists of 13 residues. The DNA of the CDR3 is TGTGCCAGCAGCTCCGACTTCTACAATGAGCAGTTCTTC. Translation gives CASSSDFYNEQFF.

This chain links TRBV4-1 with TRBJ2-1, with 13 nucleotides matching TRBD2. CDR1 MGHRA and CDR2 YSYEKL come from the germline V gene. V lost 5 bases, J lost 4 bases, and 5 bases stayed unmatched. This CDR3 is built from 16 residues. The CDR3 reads CASSAPLAGGYNEQFF. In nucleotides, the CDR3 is TGCGCCAGCAGCGCCCCACTAGCGGGAGGGTACAATGAGCAGTTCTTC.

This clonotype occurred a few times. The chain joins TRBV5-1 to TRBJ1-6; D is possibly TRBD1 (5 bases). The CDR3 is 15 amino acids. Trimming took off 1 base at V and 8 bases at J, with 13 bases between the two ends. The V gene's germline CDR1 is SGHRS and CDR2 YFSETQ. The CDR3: CASSLTGYFDSPLHF. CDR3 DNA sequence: TGCGCCAGCAGCTTGACAGGATACTTTGATTCACCCCTCCACTTT.

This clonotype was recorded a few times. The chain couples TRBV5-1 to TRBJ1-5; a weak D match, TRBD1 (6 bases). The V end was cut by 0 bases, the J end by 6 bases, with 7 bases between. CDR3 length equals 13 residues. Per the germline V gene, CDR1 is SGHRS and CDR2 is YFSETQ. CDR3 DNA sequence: TGCGCCAGCAGCTTGGGGGGGCTTCAGCCCCAGCATTTT. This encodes CASSLGGLQPQHF.

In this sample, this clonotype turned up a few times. The CDR3, as DNA: TGTGCCAGCAGCTCCGGGCCCGACATTCAGTACTTC. It specifies CASSSGPDIQYF. The V and J genes are TRBV5-6 and TRBJ2-4; no firm D call. Germline values: CDR1 SGHDT, CDR2 YYEEEE. The ends were cut back, 3 bases at V and 8 bases at J, with 9 bases in the middle. The CDR3 contains 12 residues.

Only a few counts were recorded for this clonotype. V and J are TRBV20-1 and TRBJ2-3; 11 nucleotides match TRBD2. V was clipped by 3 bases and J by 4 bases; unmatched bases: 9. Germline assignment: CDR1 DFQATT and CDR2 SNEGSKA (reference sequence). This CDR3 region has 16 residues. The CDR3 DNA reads TGCAGTGCTAGCCCCAATGAACTAGCGGGAGCAGATACGCAGTATTTT. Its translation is CSASPNELAGADTQYF.

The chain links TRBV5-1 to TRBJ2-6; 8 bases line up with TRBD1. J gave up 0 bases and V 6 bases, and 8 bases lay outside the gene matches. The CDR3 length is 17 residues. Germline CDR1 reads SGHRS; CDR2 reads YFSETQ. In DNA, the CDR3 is TGCGCCAGCACTCAACAGGGGGTTAGCTCTGGGGCCAACGTCCTGACTTTC. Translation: CASTQQGVSSGANVLTF. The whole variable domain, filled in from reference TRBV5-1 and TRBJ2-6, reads KAGVTQTPRYLIKTRGQQVTLSCSPISGHRSVSWYQQTPGQGLQFLFEYFSETQRNKGNFPGRFSGRQFSNSRSEMNVSTLELGDSALYLCASTQQGVSSGANVLTFGAGSRLTVL.

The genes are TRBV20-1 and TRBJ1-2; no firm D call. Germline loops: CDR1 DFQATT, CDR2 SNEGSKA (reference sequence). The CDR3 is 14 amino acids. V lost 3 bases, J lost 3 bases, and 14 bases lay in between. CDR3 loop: CSARIGLSDYGYTF. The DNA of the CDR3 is TGCAGTGCTAGGATAGGGTTATCCGACTATGGCTACACCTTC.

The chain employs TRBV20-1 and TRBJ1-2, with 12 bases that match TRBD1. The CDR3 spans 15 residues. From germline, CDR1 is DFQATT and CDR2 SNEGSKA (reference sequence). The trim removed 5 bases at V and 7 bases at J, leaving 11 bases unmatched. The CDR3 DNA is TGCAGTGCTGAGGGACAGGGGGCGAGTAGAGCTGGCTACACCTTC. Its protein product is CSAEGQGASRAGYTF.